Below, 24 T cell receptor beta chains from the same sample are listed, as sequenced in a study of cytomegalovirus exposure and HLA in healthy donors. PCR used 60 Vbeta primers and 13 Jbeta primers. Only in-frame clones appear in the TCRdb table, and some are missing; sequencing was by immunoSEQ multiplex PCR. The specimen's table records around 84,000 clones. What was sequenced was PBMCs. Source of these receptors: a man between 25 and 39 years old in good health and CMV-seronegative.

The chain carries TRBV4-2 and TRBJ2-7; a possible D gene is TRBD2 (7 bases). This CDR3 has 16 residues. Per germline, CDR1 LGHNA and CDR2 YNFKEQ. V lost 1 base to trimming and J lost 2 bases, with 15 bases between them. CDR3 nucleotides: TGTGCCAGCAGCCAAGCGGGGGGCCGGTTCGCCTACGAGCAGTACTTC. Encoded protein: CASSQAGGRFAYEQYF.

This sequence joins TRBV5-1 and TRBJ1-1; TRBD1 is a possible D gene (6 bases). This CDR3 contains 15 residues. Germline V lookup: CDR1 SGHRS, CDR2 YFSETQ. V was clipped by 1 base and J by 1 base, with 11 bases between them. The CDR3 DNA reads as TGCGCCAGCAGCTTGCTTGGACAGAAGAACACTGAAGCTTTCTTT. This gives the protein CASSLLGQKNTEAFF. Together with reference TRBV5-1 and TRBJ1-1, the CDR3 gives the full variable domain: KAGVTQTPRYLIKTRGQQVTLSCSPISGHRSVSWYQQTPGQGLQFLFEYFSETQRNKGNFPGRFSGRQFSNSRSEMNVSTLELGDSALYLCASSLLGQKNTEAFFGQGTRLTVV.

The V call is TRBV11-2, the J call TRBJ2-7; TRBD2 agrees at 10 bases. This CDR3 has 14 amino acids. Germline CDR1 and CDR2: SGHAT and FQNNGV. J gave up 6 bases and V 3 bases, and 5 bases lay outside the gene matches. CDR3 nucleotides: TGTGCCAGCAGCTTGGCCGGGACTAGCGCCGAGCAGTACTTC. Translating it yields CASSLAGTSAEQYF.

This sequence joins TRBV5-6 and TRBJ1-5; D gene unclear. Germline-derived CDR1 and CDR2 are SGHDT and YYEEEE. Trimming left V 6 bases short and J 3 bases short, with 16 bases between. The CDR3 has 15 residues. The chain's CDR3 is CASKLMAQHNQPQHF. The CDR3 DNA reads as TGTGCCAGCAAGCTCATGGCACAGCACAATCAGCCCCAGCATTTT.

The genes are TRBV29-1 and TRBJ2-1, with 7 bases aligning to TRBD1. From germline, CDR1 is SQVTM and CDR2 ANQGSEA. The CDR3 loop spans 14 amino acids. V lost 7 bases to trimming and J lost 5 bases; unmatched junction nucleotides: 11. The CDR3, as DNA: TGCAGCGCCGGCGGCTCGGGACAGAACAATGAGCAGTTCTTC. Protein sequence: CSAGGSGQNNEQFF.

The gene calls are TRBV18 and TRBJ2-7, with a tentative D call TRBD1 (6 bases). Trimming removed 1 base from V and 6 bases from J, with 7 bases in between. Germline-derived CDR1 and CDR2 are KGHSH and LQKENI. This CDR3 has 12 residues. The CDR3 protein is CASSPRGGEQYF. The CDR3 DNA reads TGTGCCAGCTCACCACGAGGGGGCGAGCAGTACTTC.

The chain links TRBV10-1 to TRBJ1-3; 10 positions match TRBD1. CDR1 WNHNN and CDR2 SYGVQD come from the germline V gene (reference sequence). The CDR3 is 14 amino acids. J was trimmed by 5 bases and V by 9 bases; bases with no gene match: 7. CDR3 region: CARAMTGGRNTIYF. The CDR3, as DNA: TGCGCCAGGGCGATGACAGGGGGCCGAAACACCATATATTTT.

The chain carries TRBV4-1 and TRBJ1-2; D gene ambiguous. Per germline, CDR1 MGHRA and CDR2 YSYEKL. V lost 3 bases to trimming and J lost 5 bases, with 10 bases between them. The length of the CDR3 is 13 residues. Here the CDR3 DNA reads TGCGCCAGCAGCCAGACGGGGAGGTATGGCTACACCTTC. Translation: CASSQTGRYGYTF.

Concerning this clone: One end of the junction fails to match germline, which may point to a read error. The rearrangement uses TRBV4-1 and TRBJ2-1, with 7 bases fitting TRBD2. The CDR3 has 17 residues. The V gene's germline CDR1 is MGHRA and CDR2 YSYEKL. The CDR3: CASSQDIGASGDNEQFF. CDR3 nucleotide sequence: TGCGCCAGCAGTCAAGATATTGGTGCTAGCGGAGACAATGAGCAGTTCTTC.

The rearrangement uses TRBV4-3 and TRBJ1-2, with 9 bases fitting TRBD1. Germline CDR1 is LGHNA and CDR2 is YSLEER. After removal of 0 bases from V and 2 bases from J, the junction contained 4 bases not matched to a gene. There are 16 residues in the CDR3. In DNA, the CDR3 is TGCGCCAGCAGCCAAGATTGGGGACAGGGAAACTATGGCTACACCTTC. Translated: CASSQDWGQGNYGYTF.

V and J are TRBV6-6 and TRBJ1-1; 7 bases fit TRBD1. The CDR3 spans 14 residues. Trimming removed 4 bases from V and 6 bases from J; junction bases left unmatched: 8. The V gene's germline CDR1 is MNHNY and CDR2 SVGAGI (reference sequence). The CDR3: CASSSRQGRAEAFF. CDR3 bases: TGTGCCAGCAGTTCGAGACAGGGTAGGGCTGAAGCTTTCTTT.

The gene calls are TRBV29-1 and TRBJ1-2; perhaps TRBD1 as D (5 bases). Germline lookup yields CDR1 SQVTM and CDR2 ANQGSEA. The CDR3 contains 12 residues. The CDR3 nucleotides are TGCAACGCGGGGGACCTTAACTATGGCTACACCTTC. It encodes CNAGDLNYGYTF.

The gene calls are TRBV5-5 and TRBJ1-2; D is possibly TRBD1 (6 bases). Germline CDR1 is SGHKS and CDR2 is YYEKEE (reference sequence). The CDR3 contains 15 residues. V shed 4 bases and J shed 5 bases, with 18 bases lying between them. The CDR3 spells CASSVLGTRSYGYTF. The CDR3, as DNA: TGTGCCAGCAGCGTTCTGGGGACACGCTCATATGGCTACACCTTC.

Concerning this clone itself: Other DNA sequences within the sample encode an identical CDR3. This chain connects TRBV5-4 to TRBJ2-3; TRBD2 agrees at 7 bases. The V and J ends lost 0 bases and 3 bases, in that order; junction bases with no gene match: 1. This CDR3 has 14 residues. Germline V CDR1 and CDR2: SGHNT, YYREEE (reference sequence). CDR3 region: CASSLASGTDTQYF. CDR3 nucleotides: TGTGCCAGCAGCTTGGCTAGCGGAACAGATACGCAGTATTTT.

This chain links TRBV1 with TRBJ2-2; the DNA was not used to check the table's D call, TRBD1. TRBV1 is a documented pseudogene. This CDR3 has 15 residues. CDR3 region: CTSSRGDSNTGELFF. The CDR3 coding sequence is TGCACCAGCAGCCGTGGGGACAGTAACACCGGGGAGCTGTTTTTT.

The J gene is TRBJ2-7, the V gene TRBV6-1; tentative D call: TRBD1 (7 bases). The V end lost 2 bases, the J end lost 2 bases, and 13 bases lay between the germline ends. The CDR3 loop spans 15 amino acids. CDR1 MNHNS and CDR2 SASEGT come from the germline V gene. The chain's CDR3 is CASSERQGGPYEQYF. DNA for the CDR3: TGTGCCAGCAGTGAAAGGCAGGGGGGACCCTACGAGCAGTACTTC.

This CDR3 is CASSPGLAAVNEQFF. CDR3 nucleotide sequence: TGTGCCAGCAGTCCGGGACTAGCGGCCGTTAATGAGCAGTTCTTC. This chain connects TRBV28 to TRBJ2-1; 11 nucleotides line up with TRBD2. V was pared by 5 bases and J by 7 bases, with 7 bases of the junction left unmatched. Germline lookup yields CDR1 MDHEN and CDR2 SYDVKM. This CDR3 comprises 15 residues.

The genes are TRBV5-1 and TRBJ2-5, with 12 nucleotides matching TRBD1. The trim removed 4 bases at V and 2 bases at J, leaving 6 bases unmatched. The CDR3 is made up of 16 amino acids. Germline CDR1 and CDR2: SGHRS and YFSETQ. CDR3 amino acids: CASSAGQGAKQETQYF. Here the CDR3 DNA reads TGCGCCAGCAGCGCGGGACAGGGGGCGAAGCAAGAGACCCAGTACTTC.

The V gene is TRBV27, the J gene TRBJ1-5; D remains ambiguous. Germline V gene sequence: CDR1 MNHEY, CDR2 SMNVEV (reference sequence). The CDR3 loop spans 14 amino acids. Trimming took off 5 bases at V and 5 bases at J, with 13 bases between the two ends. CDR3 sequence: CASSARGSYQPQHF. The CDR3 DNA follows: TGTGCCAGCAGTGCCCGAGGGTCCTATCAGCCCCAGCATTTT.

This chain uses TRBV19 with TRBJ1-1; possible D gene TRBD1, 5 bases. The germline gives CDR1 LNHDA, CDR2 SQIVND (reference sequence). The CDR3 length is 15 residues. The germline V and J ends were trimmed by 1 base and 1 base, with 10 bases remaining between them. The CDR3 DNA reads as TGTGCCAGTAGTATAGGAGGCGGGGGGAACACTGAAGCTTTCTTT. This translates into CASSIGGGGNTEAFF.

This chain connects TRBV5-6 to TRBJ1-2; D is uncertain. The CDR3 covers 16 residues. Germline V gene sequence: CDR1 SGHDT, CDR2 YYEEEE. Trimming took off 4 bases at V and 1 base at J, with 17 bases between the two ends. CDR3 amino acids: CASSTYTSTINYGYTF. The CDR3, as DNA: TGTGCCAGCAGCACCTACACTTCAACTATTAACTATGGCTACACCTTC. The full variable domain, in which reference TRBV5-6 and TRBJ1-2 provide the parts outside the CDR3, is DAGVTQSPTHLIKTRGQQVTLRCSPKSGHDTVSWYQQALGQGPQFIFQYYEEEERQRGNFPDRFSGHQFPNYSSELNVNALLLGDSALYLCASSTYTSTINYGYTFGSGTRLTVV.

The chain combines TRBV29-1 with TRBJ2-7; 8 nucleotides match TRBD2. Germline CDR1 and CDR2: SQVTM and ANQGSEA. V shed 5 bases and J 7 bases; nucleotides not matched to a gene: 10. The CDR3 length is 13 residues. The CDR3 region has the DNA TGCAGCGTTCTCGAACGGGAGGGTCGGGAGCAGTACTTC. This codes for CSVLEREGREQYF.

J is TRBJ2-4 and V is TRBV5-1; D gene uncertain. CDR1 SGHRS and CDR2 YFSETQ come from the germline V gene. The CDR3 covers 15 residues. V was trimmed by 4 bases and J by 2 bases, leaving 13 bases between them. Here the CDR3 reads CASSRLPETKNIQYF. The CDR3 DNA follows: TGCGCCAGCAGCCGTCTCCCGGAGACCAAAAACATTCAGTACTTC.

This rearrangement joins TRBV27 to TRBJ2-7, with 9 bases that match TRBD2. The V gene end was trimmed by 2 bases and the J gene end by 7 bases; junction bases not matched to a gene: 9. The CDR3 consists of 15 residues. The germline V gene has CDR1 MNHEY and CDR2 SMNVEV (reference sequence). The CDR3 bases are TGTGCCAGCAGTTTAAGGGCGGGGGGGCGAGCAGAGCAGTACTTC. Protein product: CASSLRAGGRAEQYF.